This TCR beta chain appears in the sequencing data of a study of sequential checkpoint blockade in melanoma. Clones were read by immunoSEQ multiplex PCR, and TCRdb kept only the in-frame ones, dropping some. The table shows about 13,000 clones, with 25% to 35% occurring only once. Germline loops: CDR1 SGDLS, CDR2 YYNGEE. CDR3 length: 15 residues. Trimming took 1 base from V and 0 from J, leaving 7 bases between them. Treatment given: randomized to nivolumab then ipilimumab (arm A) or the reverse (arm B). The chain is built from TRBV9 and TRBJ2-2; D remains unclear. Material: tumor tissue (inferred from file names), obtained from a patient given nivolumab and ipilimumab in sequence. The clonotype originates from a human donor with melanoma. The DNA for the CDR3 is TGTGCCAGCAGCGTATCTGGGGCGAACACCGGGGAGCTGTTTTTT. The encoded protein is CASSVSGANTGELFF.